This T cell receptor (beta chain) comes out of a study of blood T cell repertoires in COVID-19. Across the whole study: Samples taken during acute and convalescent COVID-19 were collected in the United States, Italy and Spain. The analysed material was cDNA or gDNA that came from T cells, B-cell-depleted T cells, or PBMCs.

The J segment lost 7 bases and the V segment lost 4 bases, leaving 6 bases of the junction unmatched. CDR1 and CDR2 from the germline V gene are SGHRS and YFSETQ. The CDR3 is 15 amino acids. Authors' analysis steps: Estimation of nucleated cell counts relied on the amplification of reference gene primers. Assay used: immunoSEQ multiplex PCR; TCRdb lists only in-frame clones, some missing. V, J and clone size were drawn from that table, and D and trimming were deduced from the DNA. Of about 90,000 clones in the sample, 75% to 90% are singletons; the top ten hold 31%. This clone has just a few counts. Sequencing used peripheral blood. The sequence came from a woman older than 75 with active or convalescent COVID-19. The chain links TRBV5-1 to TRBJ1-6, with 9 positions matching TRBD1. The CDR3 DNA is TGCGCCAGCAGCGTACCCGGGACAGGGAATTCACCCCTCCACTTT. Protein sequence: CASSVPGTGNSPLHF.